This TCR beta chain was observed in a study of cytomegalovirus exposure and HLA in healthy donors. General study results and limits: TRBV6-2, TRBV6-3 and some other V segments were excluded as indistinguishable. Some TCR beta chains (more than 150 of them) were listed as cytomegalovirus-associated. In an earlier analysis, in 540 or so donors, most V segments appeared productive either ~87% or ~30% of the time. It was in a later analysis that TCR association rates were seen to vary by HLA locus, highest for DRB1 and lowest for HLA-C.

CDR3 length: 14 residues. V lost 0 bases to trimming and J lost 6 bases, with 12 bases between them. The germline V gene has CDR1 LGHNA and CDR2 YSLEER. Concerning this clone itself: Its target is not known.

PCR used 60 Vbeta primers and 13 Jbeta primers. Profiling relied on immunoSEQ multiplex PCR, and the TCRdb table lists in-frame clones only, not all of them. The table has around 60,000 clones, about 80% seen once. The receptor's source is a middle-aged man in good health and CMV-seropositive. The sample was PBMCs. The chain couples TRBV4-3 to TRBJ2-7; a possible D gene is TRBD1 (6 bases). The CDR3 nucleotides are TGCGCCAGCAGCCAAGATGCAGGGGCGGGCGAGCAGTACTTC. It yields the protein CASSQDAGAGEQYF.